The clone carrying this TCR beta chain is judged medium-sized. Its antigen is not identified. CDR1 and CDR2 (germline): MNHEY, SVGAGI. Trimming removed 6 bases at V and 3 bases at J, with 14 bases between. This CDR3 comprises 14 residues. The data derive from a study of early T cells in non-severe SARS-CoV-2 infection. Whole-study results and caveats: The study's VDJdb matching favored anti-spike CD8 responses and missed private and CD4 specificities.

TCRdb re-called the 5' RACE reads through MiXCR, storing one row per CDR3 protein. The sample lists 50,000 to 65,000 distinct CDR3 sequences; around 11% were seen once. The sequenced sample was whole blood, obtained at baseline. This TCR was sampled from an adult who was a healthcare worker with PCR-confirmed SARS-CoV-2 infection or an uninfected control (not recorded which). The rearrangement uses TRBV6-5 and TRBJ2-5; perhaps TRBD2 as D (5 bases). CDR3 nucleotides: TGTGCCAGCAGCCCATCGGGAAGGGAAGAGACCCAGTACTTC. Translating it yields CASSPSGREETQYF.